The clone carrying this TCR beta chain was counted many times. The sample is drawn from a study of T cells in Graves' hyperthyroidism and ophthalmopathy. From germline, CDR1 is MNHEY and CDR2 SVGAGI. V lost 2 bases to trimming and J lost 5 bases; unmatched junction nucleotides: 7. The CDR3 is 15 residues long. The source material, RNA transcripts, was used to amplify TCR beta CDR3 regions. First-round RT-PCR of the TCR CDR3 relied on the HTBI primer set. TCRdb re-derived calls from the multiplex PCR reads in MiXCR, one entry per CDR3 protein. The sample yields approximately 520,000 distinct CDR3 sequences, around 21% seen once.

Sequencing was done on a sample of blood. The clonotype was recovered from a man younger than 30 with Graves' hyperthyroidism. The chain joins TRBV6-5 to TRBJ1-2; 8 bases align to TRBD1. CDR3 in DNA: TGTGCCAGCAGTTACCCGGGACAGGAATTTTATGGCTACACCTTC. Its protein is CASSYPGQEFYGYTF.